Listed here are 20 T cell receptor beta chains from one sample, sequenced in a study of beta chain features in type 1 diabetes. These receptors' targets are unknown. Expressed TCRB transcripts got sequenced, as all isolated RNA was reverse transcribed. The data were produced by immunoSEQ multiplex PCR, yet TCRdb's version contains in-frame clones alone and is incomplete. The profile shows approximately 150,000 clones, around 9% of them singletons. Notes on the study in general: In every one of the four CD4+ subsets, TCRB CDR3s were moderately but significantly shorter in Type 1 diabetes patients.

The material sequenced was central memory CD4+ T cells from blood. The receptors shown here come from a man aged 25-45 years with type 1 diabetes.

This clone has a handful of counts. The V call is TRBV5-1, the J call TRBJ2-5, with 11 nucleotides matching TRBD2. CDR1 SGHRS and CDR2 YFSETQ come from the germline V gene. This CDR3 contains 15 residues. V shed 5 bases and J 4 bases; nucleotides not matched to a gene: 7. The CDR3 DNA reads as TGCGCCAGCAGGCCACTAGCGGGGGTAGGAGAGACCCAGTACTTC. It specifies CASRPLAGVGETQYF.

This clone has a handful of counts. The rearrangement uses TRBV5-1 and TRBJ2-2, with a tentative D call TRBD1 (5 bases). The CDR3 has 13 amino acids. Germline V gives CDR1 SGHRS, CDR2 YFSETQ. V was shortened by 4 bases and J by 7 bases, with 11 bases between the two germline ends. CDR3 loop: CASSLEGDGELFF. CDR3 in DNA: TGCGCCAGCAGCCTCGAAGGGGACGGGGAGCTGTTTTTT.

The J gene is TRBJ2-7, the V gene TRBV2; perhaps TRBD1 as D (5 bases). This CDR3 comprises 13 residues. Trimming removed 4 bases from V and 7 bases from J, with 14 bases in between. Germline V gene lookup returns CDR1 SNHLY and CDR2 FYNNEI. The CDR3 loop reads CASSGQLTSEQYF. CDR3 DNA: TGTGCCAGCAGTGGACAGCTGACCTCGGAGCAGTACTTC.

This clone was seen more than once but under ten times. The chain combines TRBV27 with TRBJ1-2; D unresolved. Trimming took off 6 bases at V and 2 bases at J, with 13 bases between the two ends. CDR1 MNHEY and CDR2 SMNVEV come from the germline V gene (reference sequence). This CDR3 has 14 residues. The CDR3 spells CASSNPNANYGYTF. Here the CDR3 DNA reads TGTGCCAGCAGCAATCCGAACGCGAACTATGGCTACACCTTC.

J is TRBJ1-1 and V is TRBV5-1; 8 bases match TRBD1. The J segment lost 3 bases and the V segment lost 4 bases, leaving 8 bases of the junction unmatched. Per the germline V gene, CDR1 is SGHRS and CDR2 is YFSETQ. CDR3 length: 15 amino acids. The CDR3 DNA follows: TGCGCCAGCAGCAGCGATCAGGGGGCCTACACTGAAGCTTTCTTT. Amino acids: CASSSDQGAYTEAFF. The whole variable domain, filled in from reference TRBV5-1 and TRBJ1-1, reads KAGVTQTPRYLIKTRGQQVTLSCSPISGHRSVSWYQQTPGQGLQFLFEYFSETQRNKGNFPGRFSGRQFSNSRSEMNVSTLELGDSALYLCASSSDQGAYTEAFFGQGTRLTVV.

This chain connects TRBV18 to TRBJ2-6, with D hard to call. Germline assignment: CDR1 KGHSH and CDR2 LQKENI. V was clipped by 1 base and J by 3 bases, with 7 bases between them. CDR3 length: 15 amino acids. CDR3 sequence reads: CASSPQRDGANVLTF. DNA of the CDR3: TGTGCCAGCTCACCACAAAGAGATGGGGCCAACGTCCTGACTTTC.

This clone was counted only a few times. This sequence joins TRBV5-1 and TRBJ1-4; tentatively, D is TRBD1 (5 bases). The CDR3 is made up of 14 amino acids. V lost 0 bases, J lost 5 bases, and 8 bases lay in between. Germline V gene sequence: CDR1 SGHRS, CDR2 YFSETQ. The CDR3 region is CASSLEGPNEKLFF. The DNA of the CDR3 is TGCGCCAGCAGCTTGGAGGGGCCCAATGAAAAACTGTTTTTT.

The chain combines TRBV7-2 with TRBJ2-5, with 7 nucleotides matching TRBD1. This CDR3 spans 16 amino acids. V lost 3 bases to trimming and J lost 1 base; unmatched junction nucleotides: 8. Germline V gene sequence: CDR1 SGHTA, CDR2 FQGNSA. This CDR3 reads CASSLGLKGAQETQYF. CDR3 bases: TGTGCCAGCAGCTTGGGGTTAAAGGGGGCCCAAGAGACCCAGTACTTC. The full variable domain, its missing parts supplied by reference TRBV7-2 and TRBJ2-5, is GAGVSQSPSNKVTEKGKDVELRCDPISGHTALYWYRQSLGQGLEFLIYFQGNSAPDKSGLPSDRFSAERTGGSVSTLTIQRTQQEDSAVYLCASSLGLKGAQETQYFGPGTRLLVL.

This clone was counted between two and nine times. The V gene is TRBV7-3, the J gene TRBJ1-4, with D possibly TRBD1 on 6 matching bases. V dropped 5 bases and J dropped 11 bases, with 15 bases sitting between them. The CDR3 extends over 13 amino acids. The germline V gene has CDR1 SGHTA and CDR2 FQGTGA. The CDR3 nucleotides are TGTGCCAGCAGCGCCGATACTAGGGGGAAACTGTTTTTT. It encodes CASSADTRGKLFF.

This clone has a handful of counts. The V gene is TRBV21-1, the J gene TRBJ2-3; TRBD2, the D gene given by the table, was not confirmed from the DNA. TRBV21-1 is recorded as a pseudogene. This CDR3 spans 14 amino acids. DNA for the CDR3: TGTGCCAGCACCACAGCAGAGGTTAAGGATACGCAGTATTTT. Translation gives CASTTAEVKDTQYF.

Only a few counts were recorded for this clone. V and J are TRBV30 and TRBJ1-1, with D perhaps matching TRBD1 (6 bases). Trimming pared 7 bases from V and 1 base from J, leaving 22 bases between. CDR3 length: 16 amino acids. In germline, CDR1 is GTSNPN, CDR2 SVGIG (reference sequence). The CDR3 coding sequence is TGTGCCTCCAAGGGGGTAACAGGCTATAAGAACACTGAAGCTTTCTTT. Encoded protein: CASKGVTGYKNTEAFF.

The table lists this clone with many counts. V is TRBV7-9 and J is TRBJ2-7, with D possibly TRBD1 on 5 matching bases. Germline lookup yields CDR1 SEHNR and CDR2 FQNEAQ (reference sequence). The V gene lost 3 bases and the J gene lost 9 bases, with 9 bases spanning the gap. The length of the CDR3 is 11 residues. The CDR3: CASSLGLGQYF. The CDR3 coding sequence is TGTGCCAGCAGCTTGGGGCTGGGGCAGTACTTC.

CDR3 amino acids: CASSLVEGSGYTF. DNA of the CDR3: TGTGCCAGCAGCTTAGTAGAAGGGAGTGGCTACACCTTC. This chain joins TRBV11-2 and TRBJ1-2; D unclear. The germline CDR1 and CDR2 sequences are SGHAT and FQNNGV. V was shortened by 1 base and J by 7 bases, with 10 bases between the two germline ends. The CDR3 extends over 13 amino acids.

The chain links TRBV5-1 to TRBJ1-1; 7 bases are shared with TRBD1. J gave up 0 bases and V 6 bases, and 5 bases lay outside the gene matches. This CDR3 contains 14 residues. Germline V gene data show CDR1 as SGHRS and CDR2 as YFSETQ. The CDR3 DNA reads as TGCGCCAGCACCCGGGACAGCATGAACACTGAAGCTTTCTTT. It yields the protein CASTRDSMNTEAFF.

This clone was seen more than once but under ten times. V and J are TRBV30 and TRBJ2-5; D perhaps matches TRBD2 (5 bases). The V and J ends lost 5 bases and 5 bases respectively, with 9 bases between them. This CDR3 has 11 residues. The germline gives CDR1 GTSNPN, CDR2 SVGIG (reference sequence). This CDR3 reads CAWAGAETQYF. The CDR3, as DNA: TGTGCCTGGGCGGGCGCTGAGACCCAGTACTTC.

The chain is built from TRBV5-1 and TRBJ2-5, with D maybe TRBD2 (5 bases). The CDR3 length is 12 residues. V was clipped by 2 bases and J by 3 bases, with 5 bases between them. Germline assignment: CDR1 SGHRS and CDR2 YFSETQ. DNA of the CDR3: TGCGCCAGCAGCTTCGGGGAAGAGACCCAGTACTTC. Amino acids: CASSFGEETQYF.

This chain uses TRBV2 with TRBJ1-4; TRBD1 agrees at 8 bases. V was clipped by 1 base and J by 8 bases; unmatched bases: 6. This CDR3 has 15 amino acids. Germline V lookup: CDR1 SNHLY, CDR2 FYNNEI. The chain's CDR3 is CASSEGGTGGEKLFF. The CDR3 DNA sequence: TGTGCCAGCAGTGAAGGGGGAACAGGGGGGGAAAAACTGTTTTTT. Drawing the rest from reference TRBV2 and TRBJ1-4, the complete variable domain is EPEVTQTPSHQVTQMGQEVILRCVPISNHLYFYWYRQILGQKVEFLVSFYNNEISEKSEIFDDQFSVERPDGSNFTLKIRSTKLEDSAMYFCASSEGGTGGEKLFFGSGTQLSVL.

This clone was seen only a few times. The chain combines TRBV30 with TRBJ2-2, with 9 nucleotides matching TRBD2. J was trimmed by 6 bases and V by 5 bases; bases with no gene match: 1. This CDR3 has 12 residues. Germline V gene sequence: CDR1 GTSNPN, CDR2 SVGIG (reference sequence). The CDR3 reads CAWGTSPGELFF. The CDR3 DNA sequence: TGTGCCTGGGGGACTAGCCCCGGGGAGCTGTTTTTT.

The sample holds a few counts of this clone. Other DNA variants within this sample encode the same CDR3. V gene TRBV7-2 combines with J gene TRBJ2-5; D remains unclear. CDR1 is SGHTA, CDR2 FQGNSA, per germline. The CDR3 is 13 residues long. The V end was cut by 2 bases, the J end by 5 bases, with 9 bases between. As DNA, the CDR3 is TGTGCCAGCAGCTTATCCCTGGGCGAGACCCAGTACTTC. Amino acid sequence: CASSLSLGETQYF.

The chain has TRBV7-9 and TRBJ2-7; D is possibly TRBD1 (6 bases). Trimming took 4 bases from V and 0 from J, leaving 10 bases between them. Germline values: CDR1 SEHNR, CDR2 FQNEAQ (reference sequence). This CDR3 spans 14 amino acids. The CDR3 protein is CASSSTTGSYEQYF. In nucleotides, the CDR3 is TGTGCCAGCAGCTCGACGACAGGCTCCTACGAGCAGTACTTC.